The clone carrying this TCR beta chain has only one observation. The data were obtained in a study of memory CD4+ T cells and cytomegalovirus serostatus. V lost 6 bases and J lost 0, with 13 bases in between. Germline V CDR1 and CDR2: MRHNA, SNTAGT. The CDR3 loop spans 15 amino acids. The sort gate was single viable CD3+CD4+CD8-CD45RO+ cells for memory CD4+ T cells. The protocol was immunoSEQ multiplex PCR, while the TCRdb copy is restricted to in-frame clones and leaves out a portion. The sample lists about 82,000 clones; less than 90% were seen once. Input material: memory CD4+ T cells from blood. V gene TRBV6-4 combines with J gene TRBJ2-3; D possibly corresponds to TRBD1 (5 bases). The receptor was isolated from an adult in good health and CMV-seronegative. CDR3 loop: CASSPQGLSTDTQYF. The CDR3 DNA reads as TGTGCCAGCAGCCCTCAGGGCCTTAGCACAGATACGCAGTATTTT.